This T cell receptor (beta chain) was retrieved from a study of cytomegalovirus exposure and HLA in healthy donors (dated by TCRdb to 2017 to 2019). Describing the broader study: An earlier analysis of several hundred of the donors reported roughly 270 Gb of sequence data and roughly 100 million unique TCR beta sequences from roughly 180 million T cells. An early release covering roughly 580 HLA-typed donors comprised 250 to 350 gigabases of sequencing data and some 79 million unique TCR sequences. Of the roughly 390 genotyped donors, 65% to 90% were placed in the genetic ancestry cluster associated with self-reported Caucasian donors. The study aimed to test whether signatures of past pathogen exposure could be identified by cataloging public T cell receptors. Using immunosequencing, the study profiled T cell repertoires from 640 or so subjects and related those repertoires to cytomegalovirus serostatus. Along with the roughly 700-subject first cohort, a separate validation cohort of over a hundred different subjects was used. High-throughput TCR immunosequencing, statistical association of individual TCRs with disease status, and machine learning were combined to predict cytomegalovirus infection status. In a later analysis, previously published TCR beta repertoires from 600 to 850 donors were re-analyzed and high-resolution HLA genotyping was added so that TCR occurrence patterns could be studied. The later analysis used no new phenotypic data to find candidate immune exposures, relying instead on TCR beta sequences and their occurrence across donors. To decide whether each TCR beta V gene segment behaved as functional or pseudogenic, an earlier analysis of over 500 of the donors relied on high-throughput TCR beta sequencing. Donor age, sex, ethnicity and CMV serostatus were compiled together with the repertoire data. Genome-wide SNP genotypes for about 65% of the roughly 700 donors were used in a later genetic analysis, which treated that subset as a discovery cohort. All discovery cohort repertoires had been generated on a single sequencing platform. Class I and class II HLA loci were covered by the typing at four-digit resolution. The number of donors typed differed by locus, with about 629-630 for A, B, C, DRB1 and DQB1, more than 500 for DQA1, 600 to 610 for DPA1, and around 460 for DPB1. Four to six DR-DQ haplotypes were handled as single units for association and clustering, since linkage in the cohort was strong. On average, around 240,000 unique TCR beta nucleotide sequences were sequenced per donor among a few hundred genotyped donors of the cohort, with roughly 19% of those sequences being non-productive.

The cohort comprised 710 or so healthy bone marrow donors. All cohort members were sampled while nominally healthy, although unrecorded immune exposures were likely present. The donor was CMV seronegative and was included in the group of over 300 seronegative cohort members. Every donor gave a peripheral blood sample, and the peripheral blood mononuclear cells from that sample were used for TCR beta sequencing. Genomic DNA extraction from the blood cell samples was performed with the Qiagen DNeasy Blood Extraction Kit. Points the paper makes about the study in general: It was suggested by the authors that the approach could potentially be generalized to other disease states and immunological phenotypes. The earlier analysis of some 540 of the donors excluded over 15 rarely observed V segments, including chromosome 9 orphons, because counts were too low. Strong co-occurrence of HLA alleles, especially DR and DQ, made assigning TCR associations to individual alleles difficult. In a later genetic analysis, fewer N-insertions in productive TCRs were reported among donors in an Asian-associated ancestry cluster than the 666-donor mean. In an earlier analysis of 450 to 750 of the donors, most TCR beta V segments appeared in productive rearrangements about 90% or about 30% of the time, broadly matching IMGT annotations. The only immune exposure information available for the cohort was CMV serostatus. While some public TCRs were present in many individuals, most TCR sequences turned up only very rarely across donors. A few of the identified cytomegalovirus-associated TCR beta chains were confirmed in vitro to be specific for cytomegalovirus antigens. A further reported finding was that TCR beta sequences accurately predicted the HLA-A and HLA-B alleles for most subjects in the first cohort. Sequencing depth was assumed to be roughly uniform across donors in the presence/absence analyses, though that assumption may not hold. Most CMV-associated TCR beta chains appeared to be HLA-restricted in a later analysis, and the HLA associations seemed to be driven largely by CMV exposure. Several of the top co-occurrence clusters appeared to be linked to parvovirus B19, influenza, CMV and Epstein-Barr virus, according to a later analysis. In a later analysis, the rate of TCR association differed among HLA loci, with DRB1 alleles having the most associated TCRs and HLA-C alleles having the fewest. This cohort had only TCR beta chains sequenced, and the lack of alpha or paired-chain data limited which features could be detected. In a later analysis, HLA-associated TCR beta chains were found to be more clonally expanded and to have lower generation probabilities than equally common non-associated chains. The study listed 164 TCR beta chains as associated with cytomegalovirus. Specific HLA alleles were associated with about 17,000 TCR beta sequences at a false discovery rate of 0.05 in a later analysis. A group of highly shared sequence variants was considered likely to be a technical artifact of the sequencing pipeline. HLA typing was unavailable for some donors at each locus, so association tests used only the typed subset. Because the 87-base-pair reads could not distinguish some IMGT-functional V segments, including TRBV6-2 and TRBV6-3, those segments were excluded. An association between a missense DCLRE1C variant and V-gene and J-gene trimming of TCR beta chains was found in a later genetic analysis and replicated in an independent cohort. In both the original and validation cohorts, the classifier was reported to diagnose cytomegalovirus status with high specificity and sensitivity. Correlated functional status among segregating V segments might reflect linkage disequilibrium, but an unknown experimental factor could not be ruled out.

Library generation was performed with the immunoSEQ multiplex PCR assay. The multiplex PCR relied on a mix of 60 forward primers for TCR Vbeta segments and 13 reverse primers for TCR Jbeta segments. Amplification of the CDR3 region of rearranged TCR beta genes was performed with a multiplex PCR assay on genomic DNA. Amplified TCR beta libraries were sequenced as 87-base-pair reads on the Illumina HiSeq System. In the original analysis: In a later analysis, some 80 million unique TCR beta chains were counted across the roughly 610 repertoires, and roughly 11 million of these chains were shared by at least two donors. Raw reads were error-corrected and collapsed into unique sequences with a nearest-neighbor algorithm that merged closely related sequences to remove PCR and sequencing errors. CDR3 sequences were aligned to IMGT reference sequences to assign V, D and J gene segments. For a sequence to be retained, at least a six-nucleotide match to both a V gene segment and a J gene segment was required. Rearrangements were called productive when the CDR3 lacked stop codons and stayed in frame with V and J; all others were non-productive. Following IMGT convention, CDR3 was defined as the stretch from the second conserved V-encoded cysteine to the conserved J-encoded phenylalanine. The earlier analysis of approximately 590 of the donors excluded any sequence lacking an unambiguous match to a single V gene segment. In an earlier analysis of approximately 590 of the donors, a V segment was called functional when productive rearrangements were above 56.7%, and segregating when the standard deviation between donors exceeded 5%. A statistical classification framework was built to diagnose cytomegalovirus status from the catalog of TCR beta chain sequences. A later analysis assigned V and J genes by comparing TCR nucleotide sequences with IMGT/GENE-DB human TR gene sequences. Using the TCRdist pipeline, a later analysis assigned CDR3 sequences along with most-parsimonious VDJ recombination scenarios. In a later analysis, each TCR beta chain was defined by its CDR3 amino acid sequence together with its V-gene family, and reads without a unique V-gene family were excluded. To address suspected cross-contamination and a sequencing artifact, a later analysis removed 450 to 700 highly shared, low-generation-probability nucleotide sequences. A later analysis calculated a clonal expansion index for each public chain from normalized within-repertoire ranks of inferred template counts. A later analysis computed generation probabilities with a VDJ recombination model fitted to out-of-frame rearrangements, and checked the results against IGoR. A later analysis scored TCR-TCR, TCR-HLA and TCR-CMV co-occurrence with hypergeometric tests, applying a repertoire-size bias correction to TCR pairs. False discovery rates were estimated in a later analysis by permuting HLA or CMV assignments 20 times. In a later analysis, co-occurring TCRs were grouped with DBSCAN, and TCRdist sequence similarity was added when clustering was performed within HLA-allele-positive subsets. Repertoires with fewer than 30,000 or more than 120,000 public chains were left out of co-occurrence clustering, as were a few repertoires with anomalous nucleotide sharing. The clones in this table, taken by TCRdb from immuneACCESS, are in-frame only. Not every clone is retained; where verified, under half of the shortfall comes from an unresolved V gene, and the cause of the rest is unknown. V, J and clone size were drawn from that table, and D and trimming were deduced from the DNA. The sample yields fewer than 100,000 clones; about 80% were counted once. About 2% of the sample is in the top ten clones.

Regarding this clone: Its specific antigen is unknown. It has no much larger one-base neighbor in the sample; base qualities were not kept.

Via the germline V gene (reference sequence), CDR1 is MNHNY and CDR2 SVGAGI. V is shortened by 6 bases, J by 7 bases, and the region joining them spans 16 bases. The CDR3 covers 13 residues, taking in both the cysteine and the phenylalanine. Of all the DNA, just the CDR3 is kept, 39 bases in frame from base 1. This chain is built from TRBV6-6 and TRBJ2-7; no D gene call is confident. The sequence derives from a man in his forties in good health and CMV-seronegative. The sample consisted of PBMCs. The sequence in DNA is TGTGCCAGCAGCGATATTTCTAGTTCTGAGCAGTACTTC. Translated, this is CASSDISSSEQYF.